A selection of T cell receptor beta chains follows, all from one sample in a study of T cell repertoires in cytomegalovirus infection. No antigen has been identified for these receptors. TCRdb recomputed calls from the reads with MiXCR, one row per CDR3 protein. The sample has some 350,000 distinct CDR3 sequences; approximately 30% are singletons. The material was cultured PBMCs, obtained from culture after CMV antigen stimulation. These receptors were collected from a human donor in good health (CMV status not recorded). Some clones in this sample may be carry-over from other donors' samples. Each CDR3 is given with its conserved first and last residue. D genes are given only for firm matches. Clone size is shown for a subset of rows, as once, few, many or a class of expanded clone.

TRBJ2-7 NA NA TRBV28 CASTDSTYEQYF TGTGCCAGCACTGACAGCACCTACGAGCAGTACTTC
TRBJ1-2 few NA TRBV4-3 CASSQDAVPRYGYTF TGCGCCAGCAGCCAAGACGCGGTACCTCGCTATGGCTACACCTTC
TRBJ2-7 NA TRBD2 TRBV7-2 CASSLGLAGTPQYF TGTGCCAGCAGCTTAGGACTAGCGGGAACACCCCAGTACTTC
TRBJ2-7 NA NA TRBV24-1 CATSDPTGSSYEQYF TGTGCCACCAGTGATCCGACAGGATCCTCCTACGAGCAGTACTTC
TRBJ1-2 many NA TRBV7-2 CASSLVVRAEGYGYTF TGTGCCAGCAGCTTAGTAGTCAGGGCGGAGGGCTATGGCTACACCTTC
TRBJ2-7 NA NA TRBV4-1 CASSQDSGDSYEQYF TGCGCCAGCAGCCAGGACTCCGGGGACTCCTACGAGCAGTACTTC
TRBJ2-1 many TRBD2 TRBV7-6 CASSSTTSGAYNEQFF TGTGCCAGCAGCTCTACAACTAGCGGGGCCTACAATGAGCAGTTCTTC
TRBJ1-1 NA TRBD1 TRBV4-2 CASSQDLTGGGTEAFF TGTGCCAGCAGCCAAGATTTGACAGGGGGAGGAACTGAAGCTTTCTTT
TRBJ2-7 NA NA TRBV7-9 CASSSLGIDEQYF TGTGCCAGCAGCTCCCTGGGGATCGACGAGCAGTACTTC
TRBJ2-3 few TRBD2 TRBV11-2 CASNPSGVSTDTQYF TGTGCCAGCAACCCAAGCGGGGTTAGCACAGATACGCAGTATTTT
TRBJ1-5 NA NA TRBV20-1 CSARPAGALQPQHF TGCAGTGCTAGGCCGGCGGGGGCACTTCAGCCCCAGCATTTT
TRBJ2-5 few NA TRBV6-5 CASSYSGETQYF TGTGCCAGCAGTTATAGCGGCGAGACCCAGTACTTC
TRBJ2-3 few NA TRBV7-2 CASSLGTKGDTQYF TGTGCCAGCAGCTTAGGGACTAAGGGAGATACGCAGTATTTT